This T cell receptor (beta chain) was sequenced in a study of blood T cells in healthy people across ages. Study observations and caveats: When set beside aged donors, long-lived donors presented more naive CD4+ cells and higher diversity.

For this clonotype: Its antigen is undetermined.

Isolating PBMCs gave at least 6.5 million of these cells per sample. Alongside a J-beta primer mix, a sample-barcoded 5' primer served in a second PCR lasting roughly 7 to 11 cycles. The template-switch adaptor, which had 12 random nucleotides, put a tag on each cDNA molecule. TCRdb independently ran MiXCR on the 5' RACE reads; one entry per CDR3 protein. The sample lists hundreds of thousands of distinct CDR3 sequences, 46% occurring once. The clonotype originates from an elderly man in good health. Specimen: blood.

CDR3 DNA: TGTGCCAGCAGCTTAAGGACTAGCGGGACTTGGCGCAATGAGCAGTTCTTC. Encoded protein: CASSLRTSGTWRNEQFF. This sequence joins TRBV5-6 and TRBJ2-1; TRBD2 aligns across 12 bases. V lost 2 bases and J lost 6; bases outside the gene matches: 9. This CDR3 has 17 amino acids. The germline gives CDR1 SGHDT, CDR2 YYEEEE. The whole variable domain, filled in from reference TRBV5-6 and TRBJ2-1, reads DAGVTQSPTHLIKTRGQQVTLRCSPKSGHDTVSWYQQALGQGPQFIFQYYEEEERQRGNFPDRFSGHQFPNYSSELNVNALLLGDSALYLCASSLRTSGTWRNEQFFGPGTRLTVL.